This T cell receptor beta chain was sequenced in a study of blood T cell repertoires in COVID-19. In the study overall: Sample material is recorded as cDNA or gDNA derived from T cells, B-cell-depleted T cells, or PBMCs.

Sequenced by immunoSEQ multiplex PCR; TCRdb stores in-frame clones only, minus some. The sample lists approximately 490,000 clones, 87% occurring once. Participants were placed into cohorts based on the clinical history they reported. The receptor was derived from a woman younger than 35 who had recovered from COVID-19. The sequenced sample was PBMCs or T cells enriched from blood (not recorded which).

CDR3 in amino acids: CASSPPGREFYTF. CDR3 nucleotides: TGTGCCAGCAGCCCCCCCGGCAGGGAATTCTACACCTTC. V and J are TRBV11-2 and TRBJ1-2, with a tentative D call TRBD1 (5 bases). From germline, CDR1 is SGHAT and CDR2 FQNNGV. V was cut by 5 bases and J by 10 bases, with 17 bases left in between. This CDR3 comprises 13 residues. The full variable domain, in which reference TRBV11-2 and TRBJ1-2 provide the parts outside the CDR3, is EAGVAQSPRYKIIEKRQSVAFWCNPISGHATLYWYQQILGQGPKLLIQFQNNGVVDDSQLPKDRFSAERLKGVDSTLKIQPAKLEDSAVYLCASSPPGREFYTFGSGTRLTVV.